The 7 T cell receptor beta chains in this list originate from one sample, sequenced in a study of siplizumab effects on memory and regulatory T cells. Method: immunoSEQ multiplex PCR; TCRdb's copy keeps in-frame clones and lacks some. This table holds 100,000 or so clones, 92% found once. Sequencing used non-Treg CD4+ T cells sorted from blood. These receptors all come from a human donor in good health.

The J gene is TRBJ2-1, the V gene TRBV4-1; 10 positions agree with TRBD2. This CDR3 has 15 residues. The germline gives CDR1 MGHRA, CDR2 YSYEKL. J lost 10 bases, V lost 3 bases, and 9 bases had no gene match. For the CDR3, the DNA is TGCGCCAGCAGCCAGAGCGGGAGGGGCCCCTTAGAGCAGTTCTTC. Its translation: CASSQSGRGPLEQFF.

The chain carries TRBV7-3 and TRBJ2-7; a possible D gene is TRBD1 (6 bases). V was cut by 4 bases and J by 4 bases, with 14 bases left in between. The CDR3 length is 14 residues. CDR1 is SGHTA, CDR2 FQGTGA, per germline. The CDR3 spells CASSSFGGPYEQYF. The DNA of the CDR3 is TGTGCCAGCAGCTCCTTTGGGGGCCCTTACGAGCAGTACTTC.

Here the CDR3 DNA reads TGTGCCAGCTTGTTTCTGGGCACCCAGAACACTGAAGCTTTCTTT. Translated: CASLFLGTQNTEAFF. The gene calls are TRBV11-2 and TRBJ1-1; D ambiguous. Germline V gene lookup returns CDR1 SGHAT and CDR2 FQNNGV. The germline V and J ends were trimmed by 8 bases and 1 base, with 17 bases remaining between them. The CDR3 loop spans 15 amino acids.

V gene TRBV5-1 combines with J gene TRBJ2-1; maybe TRBD1 (5 bases). V was pared by 5 bases and J by 5 bases, with 8 bases between. The CDR3 covers 12 residues. In germline, CDR1 is SGHRS, CDR2 YFSETQ. The CDR3 nucleotides read TGCGCCAGCAGTGGGGCGGACAATGAGCAGTTCTTC. Protein sequence: CASSGADNEQFF.

This sequence joins TRBV11-2 and TRBJ2-7; 8 bases map to TRBD1. Germline assignment: CDR1 SGHAT and CDR2 FQNNGV. This CDR3 spans 15 amino acids. With 1 base clipped from V and 4 bases from J, the junction kept 6 bases outside the gene matches. DNA for the CDR3: TGTGCCAGCAGCTTAGTCACGGACAGGGCTTACGAGCAGTACTTC. Its translation: CASSLVTDRAYEQYF.

J is TRBJ2-7 and V is TRBV10-3; 13 positions agree with TRBD2. V trimming: 4 bases; J trimming: 3 bases; junction bases outside the gene matches: 3. The CDR3 length is 15 residues. CDR1 is ENHRY, CDR2 SYGVKD, per germline. CDR3 region: CAISGTSGSLYEQYF. The CDR3, as DNA: TGTGCCATCAGTGGGACTAGCGGGAGTCTCTACGAGCAGTACTTC.

This clone was observed a single time. The J gene is TRBJ2-5, the V gene TRBV5-4; D is undetermined. Germline-derived CDR1 and CDR2 are SGHNT and YYREEE (reference sequence). CDR3 length: 13 residues. V gave up 1 base and J gave up 3 bases, with 7 bases separating them. The CDR3 here is CASSLISKETQYF. In DNA, the CDR3 is TGTGCCAGCAGCTTGATCTCGAAAGAGACCCAGTACTTC.